This T cell receptor (beta chain) was identified during a study of spatial heterogeneity in lung cancer. This sample's time point: sample taken at primary tumor resection. Tumor, nontumor lung or frozen PBMC supplied whole RNA that was sequenced unsorted. This clonotype is labeled large (0.1 to 1%). Antigen specificity is unknown. Within a library made for alpha chains, this beta chain is off target, and its count is uninformative. The CDR3 has 14 amino acids. Trimming removed 5 bases at V and 3 bases at J, with 11 bases between. Each CDR3 protein gets one entry after TCRdb re-called the 5' RACE reads with MiXCR. The data contain just under 450 distinct CDR3 sequences, over 9.5% of them singletons. General study findings and limits: Nonsynonymous mutation counts, ubiquitous and regional, were tracked by the respective counts of ubiquitous and regional expanded TCRs. Expanded alpha and beta TCR counts within tumors tracked tumor mutation counts.

Sample: lung tumor tissue, taken at surgery. The J gene is TRBJ1-3, the V gene TRBV12-3 or TRBV12-4, with unresolved D. This clonotype originated in a male donor with early-stage non-small cell lung cancer. The CDR3 coding sequence is TGTGCCAGCAGTGACCTAGAGAGTGGAAACACCATATATTTT. As protein: CASSDLESGNTIYF.